Sequencing of this TCR beta chain was carried out in a study of T cell responses to AZD1222 COVID-19 vaccine. General study points: With dominance at 160-218 and 743-854, vaccine-associated CD4 TCRs spanned spike. In a largely white British group with more females than males, clonal diversity was possibly underestimated. As reported, nearly half of all spike-specific TCRs target variant regions that are unmutated.

Germline lookup yields CDR1 KGHSH and CDR2 LQKENI. The CDR3 extends over 17 amino acids. V was trimmed by 2 bases and J by 0 bases, leaving 16 bases between them. The assay was immunoSEQ multiplex PCR, and TCRdb's table has in-frame clones only and misses some. In the table there are 100,000 to 150,000 clones, roughly 85% of which are singletons. Second-dose intervals of approximately 4 or approximately 12 weeks were pooled. With regard to this clone: What it binds is unknown.

The rearrangement uses TRBV18 and TRBJ1-2; D perhaps matches TRBD1 (6 bases). The sequenced sample was peripheral blood, obtained 28 days after the second AZD1222 dose. The sequence was obtained from an adult who received the AZD1222 COVID-19 vaccine. The CDR3 sequence: CASSPYPGTPTNYGYTF. The CDR3, as DNA: TGTGCCAGCTCACCATACCCCGGGACACCTACTAACTATGGCTACACCTTC.